These 22 T cell receptor beta chains were sequenced from one sample in a study of cytomegalovirus exposure and HLA in healthy donors. Vbeta (60) and Jbeta (13) primers were used in the PCR. TCRdb's table, derived via immunoSEQ multiplex PCR, lists solely in-frame clones and lacks some. The sample contains approximately 110,000 clones, 74% of which appear only once. Sequencing input: PBMCs. These receptors all come from a man in his forties or fifties in good health and CMV-seropositive.

This chain links TRBV7-9 with TRBJ1-4, with D maybe TRBD1 (6 bases). Germline V gene lookup returns CDR1 SEHNR and CDR2 FQNEAQ (reference sequence). Trimming cost V 5 bases and J 5 bases, with 15 bases left between them. The CDR3 covers 15 residues. The CDR3 DNA sequence: TGTGCCAGCAGCCCCGTATGGGGACAAAATGAAAAACTGTTTTTT. Translation gives CASSPVWGQNEKLFF.

The sample holds many counts of this clone. The chain combines TRBV6-5 with TRBJ1-1; D is perhaps TRBD1 (5 bases). Per germline, CDR1 MNHEY and CDR2 SVGAGI. V shed 0 bases and J shed 5 bases, with 10 bases lying between them. The CDR3 extends over 14 amino acids. CDR3 sequence reads: CASSYSRGGTEAFF. In DNA, the CDR3 is TGTGCCAGCAGTTACTCGAGGGGAGGAACTGAAGCTTTCTTT.

The count of this clone is one. This sequence joins TRBV4-1 and TRBJ1-6, with D unclear. Trimming stripped 1 base from V and 7 bases from J, with 17 bases between. The CDR3 totals 17 residues. Germline lookup yields CDR1 MGHRA and CDR2 YSYEKL. In DNA, the CDR3 is TGCGCCAGCAGCCAAGGTGGTGGGCGCCAAAAGAATTCACCCCTCCACTTT. Translating gives CASSQGGGRQKNSPLHF.

The chain is built from TRBV9 and TRBJ2-1; 10 nucleotides agree with TRBD1. Trimming at V came to 0 bases and at J to 8 bases, leaving 8 bases not matched to a gene. Germline CDR1 is SGDLS and CDR2 is YYNGEE. The CDR3 is 16 amino acids. CDR3 nucleotide sequence: TGTGCCAGCAGCGTAGCGGGGACAGGGGTGGGAGATGAGCAGTTCTTC. Amino acid sequence: CASSVAGTGVGDEQFF.

In this sample, this clone turned up a few times. V and J are TRBV11-3 and TRBJ2-7; 11 bases line up with TRBD1. In germline, CDR1 is SGHNT, CDR2 YENEEA. This CDR3 is built from 15 residues. J was trimmed by 7 bases and V by 5 bases; bases with no gene match: 10. The CDR3 reads CASSPPGQGAGEQYF. In DNA form, the CDR3 reads TGTGCCAGCAGCCCACCCGGACAGGGGGCTGGAGAGCAGTACTTC.

This clone came up a few times. The genes are TRBV6-1 and TRBJ1-2, with 8 bases aligning to TRBD1. J was trimmed by 3 bases and V by 7 bases; bases with no gene match: 4. In germline, CDR1 is MNHNS, CDR2 SASEGT. The length of the CDR3 is 13 residues. In DNA, the CDR3 is TGTGCCAGCATCCGACAGGGGTACTATGGCTACACCTTC. Its protein is CASIRQGYYGYTF.

A few counts support this clone. The V and J genes are TRBV27 and TRBJ2-5, with D tentatively TRBD2 (5 bases). The V and J ends lost 6 bases and 4 bases respectively, with 21 bases between them. This CDR3 has 16 residues. The germline V gene has CDR1 MNHEY and CDR2 SMNVEV (reference sequence). CDR3 coding DNA: TGTGCCAGCAGGAGGAGTTCGAGGGTTGGGCGAGAGACCCAGTACTTC. Translated, it gives CASRRSSRVGRETQYF.

This clone was found a few times. CDR3 DNA sequence: TGTGCCAGCTCACCGGGGCGGGAGGGCGAGCAGTACTTC. Protein product: CASSPGREGEQYF. The chain is built from TRBV18 and TRBJ2-7; 9 bases line up with TRBD2. The trim removed 3 bases at V and 6 bases at J, leaving 3 bases unmatched. Germline V gene lookup returns CDR1 KGHSH and CDR2 LQKENI. The CDR3 is 13 amino acids.

There are a few counts of this clone. The sample holds other DNA sequences that translate to the same CDR3. The gene calls are TRBV5-6 and TRBJ2-3; maybe TRBD1 (6 bases). This CDR3 contains 15 residues. The germline gives CDR1 SGHDT, CDR2 YYEEEE. V was trimmed by 2 bases and J by 0 bases, leaving 10 bases between them. DNA of the CDR3: TGTGCCAGCAGCTTAGGACAGACTAGCACAGATACGCAGTATTTT. Amino acids: CASSLGQTSTDTQYF.

The V call is TRBV7-8, the J call TRBJ2-7; 7 positions match TRBD1. The CDR3 totals 15 residues. Germline-derived CDR1 and CDR2 are SGHVS and FQNEAQ. The trim removed 2 bases at V and 2 bases at J, leaving 6 bases unmatched. DNA of the CDR3: TGTGCCAGCAGCTTATTGGTTGGACAGGCCTACGAGCAGTACTTC. Translated: CASSLLVGQAYEQYF.

This rearrangement joins TRBV4-1 to TRBJ2-1; no clear D gene. Germline values: CDR1 MGHRA, CDR2 YSYEKL. Trimming cost V 0 bases and J 4 bases, with 13 bases left between them. CDR3 length equals 16 residues. The CDR3 region has the DNA TGCGCCAGCAGCCAAGAGGCTGCCACGCAGTACAATGAGCAGTTCTTC. Its translation is CASSQEAATQYNEQFF.

This clone came up a few times. The chain carries TRBV4-1 and TRBJ2-3; 9 bases are a match to TRBD2. With V trimmed by 3 bases and J by 2 bases, 12 bases remained unmatched. Per the germline V gene, CDR1 is MGHRA and CDR2 is YSYEKL. The CDR3 spans 18 residues. CDR3 DNA: TGCGCCAGCAGCCAGGGGGGACAAGCGGGAGGTTACACAGATACGCAGTATTTT. It codes for CASSQGGQAGGYTDTQYF.

This chain connects TRBV5-4 to TRBJ2-7, with D tentatively TRBD1 (6 bases). CDR1 is SGHNT, CDR2 YYREEE, per germline (reference sequence). CDR3 size: 15 residues. V was pared by 2 bases and J by 0 bases, with 12 bases between. CDR3 protein: CASSFPDRNSYEQYF. The CDR3 DNA reads as TGTGCCAGCAGCTTTCCCGACAGGAACTCCTACGAGCAGTACTTC.

The chain carries TRBV5-1 and TRBJ2-2; possibly TRBD1 for D (5 bases). V was shortened by 6 bases and J by 5 bases, with 14 bases between the two germline ends. Germline assignment: CDR1 SGHRS and CDR2 YFSETQ. The CDR3 loop spans 14 amino acids. The CDR3 bases are TGCGCCAGCACTACAGGCGTAGAGACCGGGGAGCTGTTTTTT. This gives the protein CASTTGVETGELFF.

This rearrangement joins TRBV19 to TRBJ2-5; 7 bases match TRBD1. With 5 bases clipped from V and 2 bases from J, the junction kept 5 bases outside the gene matches. Germline CDR1 and CDR2: LNHDA and SQIVND (reference sequence). The CDR3 sequence is 14 residues long. CDR3 DNA: TGTGCCAGTAGTTCTGGGACAGCTCAAGAGACCCAGTACTTC. This codes for CASSSGTAQETQYF.

The chain links TRBV9 to TRBJ2-3; TRBD2 might be the D (6 bases). In germline, CDR1 is SGDLS, CDR2 YYNGEE. CDR3 length equals 17 residues. V lost 0 bases and J 0 bases, leaving 14 bases between the germline ends. The CDR3 region has the DNA TGTGCCAGCAGCGTAGGGCTAGCCGGGGGAAGCACAGATACGCAGTATTTT. Encoded protein: CASSVGLAGGSTDTQYF.

The chain combines TRBV4-1 with TRBJ2-1, with a tentative D call TRBD2 (5 bases). Germline assignment: CDR1 MGHRA and CDR2 YSYEKL. V was cut by 4 bases and J by 4 bases, with 11 bases left in between. The CDR3 has 14 amino acids. The CDR3 nucleotides read TGCGCCAGCAGCCCCGCTCGGGGTTACAATGAGCAGTTCTTC. Translation: CASSPARGYNEQFF.

J is TRBJ1-5 and V is TRBV6-1, with a weak D call TRBD1 (6 bases). The germline V and J ends were trimmed by 0 bases and 1 base, with 10 bases remaining between them. The germline CDR1 and CDR2 sequences are MNHNS and SASEGT. CDR3 length: 16 residues. The CDR3 loop is CASSEAGGASNQPQHF. Here the CDR3 DNA reads TGTGCCAGCAGTGAAGCGGGGGGGGCAAGCAATCAGCCCCAGCATTTT.

This sequence joins TRBV4-1 and TRBJ2-1; D perhaps matches TRBD2 (7 bases). The germline gives CDR1 MGHRA, CDR2 YSYEKL. The V gene lost 4 bases and the J gene lost 2 bases, with 15 bases spanning the gap. The CDR3 runs 16 residues. The CDR3 nucleotides are TGCGCCAGCAGCCGGGGGGGCGGGCTCCCCTACAATGAGCAGTTCTTC. Translating gives CASSRGGGLPYNEQFF.

The V and J genes are TRBV4-1 and TRBJ1-2; 9 bases align to TRBD1. CDR3 length: 14 residues. The junction had 7 bases not matched to a gene; V was cut back by 8 bases and J by 3 bases. CDR1 is MGHRA, CDR2 YSYEKL, per germline. CDR3 amino acids: CASSPDRGDYGYTF. CDR3 in DNA: TGCGCCAGCTCCCCGGACAGGGGTGACTATGGCTACACCTTC.

The gene calls are TRBV19 and TRBJ1-1; 7 bases align to TRBD1. The CDR3 covers 14 residues. The V segment lost 8 bases and the J segment 0 bases; nucleotides outside the gene matches: 6. Germline V gene sequence: CDR1 LNHDA, CDR2 SQIVND (reference sequence). The CDR3 DNA sequence: TGTGCCAGTGGAGGGGGCAGGGTGAACACTGAAGCTTTCTTT. As protein: CASGGGRVNTEAFF.

There are a few counts of this clone. The chain couples TRBV6-5 to TRBJ2-5; TRBD1 might be the D (6 bases). Germline V gene sequence: CDR1 MNHEY, CDR2 SVGAGI. CDR3 length: 13 residues. V was clipped by 5 bases and J by 5 bases, with 12 bases between them. CDR3 DNA sequence: TGTGCCAGCAGTGGGGGCCTAGGGGAGACCCAGTACTTC. Translating it yields CASSGGLGETQYF.